Below, 14 T cell receptor beta chains from the same sample are listed, as sequenced in a study of blood T cells in healthy people across ages. Next came a second PCR, run for about 7 to 12 cycles, which used a sample-barcoded 5' primer along with a J-beta primer mix. Each CDR3 protein is one row after TCRdb ran MiXCR on the 5' RACE reads. The sample has approximately 960,000 distinct CDR3 sequences, approximately 32% seen once. This same sample was also taken into another study, of T cells of mothers and their children.

Material: blood. These receptors all stem from a woman aged 40 to 55 in good health.

The chain has TRBV15 and TRBJ2-1; the D gene is possibly TRBD2 (7 bases). The CDR3 covers 17 residues. CDR1 LNHNV and CDR2 YYDKDF come from the germline V gene (reference sequence). Trimming pared 0 bases from V and 4 bases from J, leaving 16 bases between. The CDR3 coding sequence is TGTGCCACCAGCAGAGATGTTGGGGCGGGGGCATACAATGAGCAGTTCTTC. Its translation is CATSRDVGAGAYNEQFF.

This clonotype was counted a few times. The chain carries TRBV9 and TRBJ2-3; 12 bases are a match to TRBD2. The CDR3 loop spans 17 amino acids. The J segment lost 3 bases and the V segment lost 4 bases, leaving 9 bases of the junction unmatched. Germline lookup yields CDR1 SGDLS and CDR2 YYNGEE. Here the CDR3 reads CASSLTSGGLTTDTQYF. The CDR3 DNA reads TGTGCCAGCAGCCTCACTAGCGGGGGGTTGACGACAGATACGCAGTATTTT.

The chain joins TRBV20-1 to TRBJ2-4, with 7 bases fitting TRBD2. Germline CDR1 and CDR2: DFQATT and SNEGSKA (reference sequence). With 6 bases clipped from V and 1 base from J, the junction kept 6 bases outside the gene matches. The CDR3 runs to 14 residues. CDR3 DNA sequence: TGCAGTGCGGACGGGGGGTGGGCCAAAAACATTCAGTACTTC. Amino acids: CSADGGWAKNIQYF.

This sequence joins TRBV4-3 and TRBJ2-2; 9 bases line up with TRBD2. The CDR3 loop spans 16 amino acids. J lost 6 bases, V lost 0 bases, and 5 bases had no gene match. From germline, CDR1 is LGHNA and CDR2 YSLEER. The CDR3 DNA reads as TGCGCCAGCAGCCAAGATCGGCGGGGGGGCTCCGGGGAGCTGTTTTTT. Amino acids: CASSQDRRGGSGELFF.

The chain joins TRBV5-6 to TRBJ1-6; 10 nucleotides match TRBD1. This CDR3 is built from 14 residues. Germline CDR1 SGHDT, CDR2 YYEEEE. Trimming cost V 4 bases and J 6 bases; bases outside gene matches: 1. The DNA for the CDR3 is TGTGCCAGCAGCGGGGACAGGGGTAATTCACCCCTCCACTTT. This encodes CASSGDRGNSPLHF.

This chain uses TRBV7-2 with TRBJ2-7; a weak D match, TRBD1 (6 bases). The germline V gene has CDR1 SGHTA and CDR2 FQGNSA. CDR3 length: 15 residues. Trimming stripped 4 bases from V and 7 bases from J, with 20 bases between. CDR3 coding DNA: TGTGCCAGCAGCTCGGGAAGGGACACGGGCGGGGAGCAGTACTTC. Translation: CASSSGRDTGGEQYF.

This clonotype was counted ten times or more. This chain joins TRBV10-3 and TRBJ2-5, with D maybe TRBD1 (7 bases). The CDR3 has 16 residues. Trimming stripped 3 bases from V and 5 bases from J, with 19 bases between. Germline V gene data show CDR1 as ENHRY and CDR2 as SYGVKD. The CDR3 DNA follows: TGTGCCATCAGTGACTTCGGAGGGGGCGGATCGGAGACCCAGTACTTC. Protein sequence: CAISDFGGGGSETQYF.

This clonotype was counted between two and nine times. A much larger clone is a single base away; this may be a read error. This chain joins TRBV3-1 and TRBJ2-1; TRBD2 aligns across 9 bases. The CDR3 totals 15 residues. V trimming: 1 base; J trimming: 7 bases; junction bases outside the gene matches: 5. The germline V gene encodes CDR1 LGHDT and CDR2 YNNKEL (reference sequence). The CDR3 DNA follows: TGTGCCAGCAGCCAAGGAGGGACTAGCCTAAATGAGCAGTTCTTC. Protein sequence: CASSQGGTSLNEQFF.

The V gene is TRBV12-3 or TRBV12-4, the J gene TRBJ1-5; D is unresolved. The ends were cut back, 4 bases at V and 4 bases at J, with 11 bases in the middle. The CDR3 is 14 amino acids. CDR3: CASSSYSPNQPQHF. CDR3 DNA sequence: TGTGCCAGCAGTTCTTATTCGCCTAATCAGCCCCAGCATTTT.

The rearrangement links TRBV6-6 to TRBJ2-3, with 9 bases lining up with TRBD2. There are 14 residues in the CDR3. The trim removed 8 bases at V and 1 base at J, leaving 4 bases unmatched. Germline V gene lookup returns CDR1 MNHNY and CDR2 SVGAGI (reference sequence). CDR3 bases: TGTGCCAGCTGGTCTAGCGGGGGCACAGATACGCAGTATTTT. Amino acid sequence: CASWSSGGTDTQYF.

This clonotype was found a few times. A much more abundant neighbour one base away suggests this may be a read error. J is TRBJ2-3 and V is TRBV13; TRBD1 agrees at 7 bases. The CDR3 runs 15 residues. From germline, CDR1 is PRHDT and CDR2 FYEKMQ (reference sequence). The CDR3 sequence: CASSLGGVGTDAQYF. The CDR3 coding sequence is TGTGCCAGCAGCTTAGGTGGGGTTGGGACAGATGCGCAGTATTTT.

This clonotype was recorded a few times. The V gene is TRBV2, the J gene TRBJ2-7; 8 bases match TRBD2. The junction had 10 bases not matched to a gene; V was cut back by 1 base and J by 8 bases. This CDR3 is built from 15 residues. The V gene's germline CDR1 is SNHLY and CDR2 FYNNEI. CDR3 region: CASSEGGIAGTQQYF. The CDR3 region has the DNA TGTGCCAGCAGTGAAGGTGGGATAGCGGGGACCCAGCAGTACTTC.

The rearrangement joins TRBV4-2 to TRBJ2-3; TRBD1 is a possible D gene (5 bases). Trimming stripped 2 bases from V and 3 bases from J, with 9 bases between. This CDR3 has 14 amino acids. Germline V CDR1 and CDR2: LGHNA, YNFKEQ. CDR3 region: CASSQQGYTDTQYF. The CDR3 DNA sequence: TGTGCCAGCAGCCAACAGGGCTATACAGATACGCAGTATTTT.

The table lists this clonotype with a few counts. The V gene is TRBV7-8, the J gene TRBJ2-3; TRBD1 is a possible D gene (5 bases). V lost 2 bases and J lost 3, with 15 bases in between. The germline CDR1 and CDR2 sequences are SGHVS and FQNEAQ. The CDR3 consists of 16 residues. The chain's CDR3 is CASSLLWQGGTDTQYF. In DNA, the CDR3 is TGTGCCAGCAGCTTACTCTGGCAGGGTGGGACAGATACGCAGTATTTT. The whole variable domain, filled in from reference TRBV7-8 and TRBJ2-3, reads GAGVSQSPRYKVAKRGQDVALRCDPISGHVSLFWYQQALGQGPEFLTYFQNEAQLDKSGLPSDRFFAERPEGSVSTLKIQRTQQEDSAVYLCASSLLWQGGTDTQYFGPGTRLTVL.